These T cell receptor beta chains were read from a single sample in a study of shared clonotypes between healthy human individuals. Clones were read by immunoSEQ multiplex PCR, and TCRdb kept only the in-frame ones, dropping some. The sample yields hundreds of thousands of clones, roughly 80% seen once. The material sequenced was PBMCs. These receptors all stem from a middle-aged woman in good health. Some clones in this sample may be carry-over from other donors' samples. Each CDR3 is given with its conserved first and last residue.

V gene	J gene	CDR3 protein
TRBV4-1	TRBJ2-1	CASSHRTSGHSYNEQFF
TRBV28	TRBJ2-1	CASSLFAGGPYEQFF
TRBV6-5	-	CASSLGGSYEQYF
TRBV19	TRBJ2-6	CASTPTPPGANVLTF
TRBV9	TRBJ2-3	CASSVGGSDTQYF
TRBV28	TRBJ2-7	CATGTGSVEQYF
TRBV10-3	TRBJ2-7	CAISESARGSYEQYF
TRBV4-2	TRBJ2-1	CASSQDGGLLEQFF
TRBV28	TRBJ2-7	CASTRDSPSYEQYF
TRBV30	TRBJ2-1	CAWRGDKFGNEQFF
TRBV7-3	TRBJ2-3	CASSPPGAGTDTQYF
TRBV6-1	TRBJ2-5	CASSGTIGETQYF
TRBV19	TRBJ2-6	CASSIVGGVAGANVLTF
TRBV4-2	TRBJ2-1	CASSQESASYNEQFF
TRBV6-5	TRBJ2-7	CASSTPTSFHEQYF
TRBV6-5	TRBJ2-2	CASSYSGGRGGELFF
TRBV29-1	TRBJ2-1	CSVAGGAWSNEQFF
TRBV20-1	TRBJ2-7	CSAIGAYEQYF
TRBV11-2	TRBJ2-1	CASSPAYDTEQFF
TRBV18	TRBJ2-7	CASSPGGSNDEQYF
TRBV7-9	TRBJ1-4	CASSLEAQGGEKLFF
TRBV7-9	TRBJ2-1	CASSIGGVSNEQFF
TRBV28	TRBJ1-1	CASRRQLNTEAFF
TRBV6-1	TRBJ1-5	CASSGSWGQGQPQHF
TRBV5-8	TRBJ1-5	CASSFWGPQGLNQPQHF
TRBV7-9	TRBJ2-3	CASSFRAGGADTQYF
TRBV5-1	TRBJ2-1	CASSLGASNEQFF
TRBV7-2	TRBJ2-4	CASSSRIVGAKNIQYF
TRBV19	TRBJ1-2	CASSIAFPGIGYTF
TRBV30	TRBJ2-5	CAWSVTSGRLGETQYF
TRBV15	TRBJ1-5	CATSRSRPGTGVGQPQHF
TRBV28	TRBJ2-1	CASSPGRYNEQFF
TRBV10-3	TRBJ2-3	CAIRGLAGPTDTQYF
TRBV10-3	TRBJ2-3	CAISERGVTDTQYF
TRBV9	TRBJ2-7	CASSVGSGSMGYEQYF
TRBV19	TRBJ1-5	CASTQETQPQHF
TRBV15	TRBJ1-2	CATSRVLTDGYTF
TRBV10-2	TRBJ1-4	CASSESDRGREKLFF
TRBV7-6	TRBJ2-2	CASSLGGLAANTGELFF
TRBV4-1	TRBJ2-4	CASSQEEGGYIQYF
TRBV28	TRBJ1-2	CASSSRPLRTGDGYTF
TRBV7-6	TRBJ2-3	CASSSPVIGSGGDTQYF
TRBV7-2	TRBJ2-7	CASSQRGQAVEQYF
TRBV5-4	TRBJ2-3	CASSFPGSTDTQYF
TRBV5-4	TRBJ2-7	CASSLVPGSYEQYF
TRBV18	TRBJ1-4	CASSPLSVTVNEKLFF
TRBV2	TRBJ1-5	CASSERVGNQPQHF
TRBV7-6	TRBJ2-1	CASSWGEGGEQFF